This T cell receptor (beta chain) appears in the sequencing data of a study of regulatory T cells in long-lasting Graves disease. This clonotype appeared a few times. Its antigen is not identified. Study-wide results and limits: Among the persistent patients, 2,500 to 3,500 public clonotypes were shared, more than the 750 to 1,000 shared among new patients.

For TCR beta, libraries came from iRepertoire HTBI primers and Arm-PCR of CDR3 regions. In TCRdb, the multiplex PCR reads were re-called with MiXCR into one record per CDR3 protein. This table has about 470,000 distinct CDR3 sequences, under 25% appearing once. Germline V gene data show CDR1 as SGDLS and CDR2 as YYNGEE. The CDR3 is 15 residues long. V was trimmed by 0 bases and J by 7 bases, leaving 14 bases between them. Time point noted: persistent/refractory GD, antithyroid drugs over 5 years with positive TRAb. PBMCs provided the RNA from which the TCR library was made. The sequencing here drew on peripheral blood mononuclear cells (PBMCs), taken when the disease was refractory, from a patient treated with antithyroid drugs. This receptor was identified in a female donor with Graves disease. The chain carries TRBV9 and TRBJ1-5; unclear D gene. The CDR3 DNA is TGTGCCAGCAGCGTAGATTCGGGTAAAGGGCAGCCCCAGCATTTT. This gives the protein CASSVDSGKGQPQHF.